The 29 T cell receptor beta chains listed next were all sequenced from one sample in a study of OX40 agonist ivuxolimab in advanced cancers. TCRdb keeps only in-frame clones here, not all; method: immunoSEQ multiplex PCR. The table lists about 73,000 clones, just under 90% of them singletons. The material was CD4+ or CD8+ T cells sorted from blood, obtained in a trial of the OX40 agonist ivuxolimab. These TCRs come from an adult with an advanced solid tumor such as melanoma, head and neck, liver or kidney cancer.

This rearrangement joins TRBV19 to TRBJ1-2, with D possibly TRBD1 on 6 matching bases. The CDR3 sequence is 16 residues long. V was clipped by 6 bases and J by 2 bases, with 19 bases between them. Germline V gives CDR1 LNHDA, CDR2 SQIVND (reference sequence). CDR3 nucleotides: TGTGCCAGTAGCCCAACAACAGGGATTGCGAACTATGGCTACACCTTC. Amino acids: CASSPTTGIANYGYTF.

The J gene is TRBJ2-1, the V gene TRBV5-1; 8 bases map to TRBD1. The J segment lost 0 bases and the V segment lost 6 bases, leaving 8 bases of the junction unmatched. CDR1 and CDR2 from the germline V gene are SGHRS and YFSETQ. CDR3 length equals 16 residues. The CDR3 region is CASISGDRGSYNEQFF. The CDR3 coding sequence is TGCGCCAGCATCTCCGGAGACAGGGGCTCCTACAATGAGCAGTTCTTC.

The chain combines TRBV7-9 with TRBJ2-7; D not resolved. The germline V gene has CDR1 SEHNR and CDR2 FQNEAQ (reference sequence). The CDR3 length is 11 residues. The germline V and J ends were trimmed by 4 bases and 4 bases, with 5 bases remaining between them. The CDR3 coding sequence is TGTGCCAGCAGCTCCCTGTACGAGCAGTACTTC. It yields the protein CASSSLYEQYF. The whole variable domain, filled in from reference TRBV7-9 and TRBJ2-7, reads DTGVSQNPRHKITKRGQNVTFRCDPISEHNRLYWYRQTLGQGPEFLTYFQNEAQLEKSRLLSDRFSAERPKGSFSTLEIQRTEQGDSAMYLCASSSLYEQYFGPGTRLTVT.

The chain recombines TRBV5-8 with TRBJ2-1, with 7 positions matching TRBD2. The length of the CDR3 is 12 residues. The ends lost 2 bases at V and 9 bases at J; junction bases unmatched: 2. Germline assignment: CDR1 SGHTS and CDR2 YDEGEE. The CDR3 DNA is TGTGCCAGCAGCTTTGGGGGGGGTGAGCAGTTCTTC. Its translation: CASSFGGGEQFF.

The V gene is TRBV10-1, the J gene TRBJ1-1; TRBD1 agrees at 8 bases. The V gene's germline CDR1 is WNHNN and CDR2 SYGVQD (reference sequence). The CDR3 runs 13 residues. With 3 bases clipped from V and 10 bases from J, the junction kept 7 bases outside the gene matches. The CDR3 reads CASSDLDRVGAFF. The CDR3 bases are TGCGCCAGCAGTGACCTGGACAGGGTTGGAGCTTTCTTT.

The rearrangement joins TRBV10-3 to TRBJ2-7; a possible D gene is TRBD2 (6 bases). Germline-derived CDR1 and CDR2 are ENHRY and SYGVKD. Between the trimmed V and J ends, which lost 6 bases and 2 bases, there was a span of 14 bases. The CDR3 totals 14 residues. CDR3 loop: CAISATGLPYEQYF. The CDR3, as DNA: TGTGCCATCAGCGCCACGGGACTTCCCTACGAGCAGTACTTC.

The chain's CDR3 is CASSPSFYEQYF. The CDR3 nucleotides are TGTGCCAGCAGCCCCTCTTTCTACGAGCAGTACTTC. The rearrangement links TRBV7-9 to TRBJ2-7; D remains ambiguous. The germline V gene encodes CDR1 SEHNR and CDR2 FQNEAQ (reference sequence). CDR3 size: 12 residues. V lost 5 bases to trimming and J lost 3 bases, with 8 bases between them.

The chain couples TRBV10-1 to TRBJ2-5; D gene unclear. The length of the CDR3 is 12 residues. Germline CDR1 WNHNN, CDR2 SYGVQD (reference sequence). V shed 6 bases and J shed 4 bases, with 9 bases lying between them. Written as DNA, the CDR3 is TGCGCCAGCAGCCCGAATTTAGAGACCCAGTACTTC. This sequence encodes CASSPNLETQYF.

This rearrangement joins TRBV29-1 to TRBJ2-2; weak D call: TRBD1 (6 bases). Germline-derived CDR1 and CDR2 are SQVTM and ANQGSEA. The CDR3 spans 14 residues. The V and J ends lost 3 bases and 3 bases respectively, with 11 bases between them. As DNA, the CDR3 is TGCAGCGTTGACAGGGGAGCGGACACCGGGGAGCTGTTTTTT. Protein product: CSVDRGADTGELFF.

The J gene is TRBJ1-2, the V gene TRBV7-7; D call uncertain. There are 13 residues in the CDR3. CDR1 is SSHAT, CDR2 FNYEAQ, per germline (reference sequence). Trimming left V 5 bases short and J 0 bases short, with 7 bases between. The CDR3 loop is CASSHGSNYGYTF. CDR3 sequence (DNA): TGTGCCAGCAGCCACGGGTCTAACTATGGCTACACCTTC.

CDR3 bases: TGTGCCAGCAGCAGACAACACGGGGGCACCGACCAAGAGACCCAGTACTTC. As protein: CASSRQHGGTDQETQYF. The chain employs TRBV9 and TRBJ2-5; D is tentatively TRBD1 or TRBD2 (6 bases each). The CDR3 has 17 amino acids. V lost 4 bases and J 0 bases, leaving 19 bases between the germline ends. Looked up from germline, CDR1 is SGDLS and CDR2 is YYNGEE.

The chain employs TRBV4-1 and TRBJ2-5; the D is unclear. In germline, CDR1 is MGHRA, CDR2 YSYEKL. V lost 1 base and J 5 bases, leaving 14 bases between the germline ends. This CDR3 has 15 residues. DNA of the CDR3: TGCGCCAGCAGCCAAGTGACTCCCCCTGGGGAGACCCAGTACTTC. It translates to CASSQVTPPGETQYF.

The J gene is TRBJ1-5, the V gene TRBV27, with 7 bases lining up with TRBD1. The CDR3 sequence is 17 residues long. Germline CDR1 MNHEY, CDR2 SMNVEV (reference sequence). Trimming removed 0 bases from V and 6 bases from J; junction bases left unmatched: 11. The CDR3 nucleotides are TGTGCCAGCAGTTTATCCTCCCAGACAGGGAGGGTTCAGCCCCAGCATTTT. As protein: CASSLSSQTGRVQPQHF.

This chain uses TRBV7-9 with TRBJ2-1; either TRBD1 or TRBD2 may fit D (5 bases each). Per germline, CDR1 SEHNR and CDR2 FQNEAQ (reference sequence). Trimming cost V 6 bases and J 4 bases, with 13 bases left between them. The CDR3 has 14 residues. The CDR3, as DNA: TGTGCCAGCAGGGAAGAGGGGCGTTACAATGAGCAGTTCTTC. Protein sequence: CASREEGRYNEQFF.

The rearrangement links TRBV27 to TRBJ2-2; D gene uncertain. Trimming removed 5 bases from V and 2 bases from J, with 15 bases in between. CDR1 is MNHEY and CDR2 is SMNVEV in the germline V gene (reference sequence). The CDR3 is made up of 16 amino acids. The CDR3 reads CASSLTGWGNTGELFF. As DNA, the CDR3 is TGTGCCAGCAGTCTCACCGGATGGGGAAACACCGGGGAGCTGTTTTTT.

The chain uses TRBV29-1 and TRBJ1-1; D perhaps matches TRBD1 (5 bases). The CDR3 loop spans 12 amino acids. V lost 1 base to trimming and J lost 7 bases, with 10 bases between them. The germline gives CDR1 SQVTM, CDR2 ANQGSEA. The CDR3 nucleotides are TGCAGCGTTGAAGGGCGCGGGGGTGAAGCTTTCTTT. Its protein product is CSVEGRGGEAFF.

V and J are TRBV27 and TRBJ1-5; possible D gene TRBD1, 5 bases. The CDR3 contains 14 residues. Germline loops: CDR1 MNHEY, CDR2 SMNVEV (reference sequence). Between the trimmed V and J ends, which lost 6 bases and 0 bases, there was a span of 9 bases. As DNA, the CDR3 is TGTGCCAGCAGGGCCGGGGGTAGCAATCAGCCCCAGCATTTT. Translated, it gives CASRAGGSNQPQHF.

The chain uses TRBV9 and TRBJ2-5; a possible D gene is TRBD2 (5 bases). V lost 0 bases and J 4 bases, leaving 10 bases between the germline ends. The germline gives CDR1 SGDLS, CDR2 YYNGEE. The length of the CDR3 is 14 residues. As DNA, the CDR3 is TGTGCCAGCAGCGTAGGTCCTAGCAGAGAGACCCAGTACTTC. This gives the protein CASSVGPSRETQYF.

As to this clone: The sample contains more than one DNA sequence encoding this CDR3. V usage is TRBV7-2 and J usage is TRBJ2-3; 8 positions agree with TRBD2. Germline V gene sequence: CDR1 SGHTA, CDR2 FQGNSA. The CDR3 totals 15 residues. V lost 1 base, J lost 4 bases, and 4 bases stayed unmatched. CDR3 loop: CASSLVGREADTQYF. CDR3 in DNA: TGTGCCAGCAGCTTAGTTGGGCGGGAGGCAGATACGCAGTATTTT.

The chain combines TRBV9 with TRBJ1-6, with no clear D. Between the trimmed V and J ends, which lost 0 bases and 13 bases, there was a span of 8 bases. CDR1 SGDLS and CDR2 YYNGEE come from the germline V gene. The CDR3 sequence is 12 residues long. CDR3 in DNA: TGTGCCAGCAGCGTAGTTTCCGGCCCCCTCCACTTT. Protein product: CASSVVSGPLHF.

V gene TRBV7-6 combines with J gene TRBJ1-1; weak D call: TRBD1 (5 bases). Germline CDR1 is SGHVS and CDR2 is FNYEAQ. Trimming stripped 5 bases from V and 1 base from J, with 11 bases between. There are 14 residues in the CDR3. CDR3: CASSPDGGNTEAFF. DNA for the CDR3: TGTGCCAGCAGCCCAGATGGGGGGAACACTGAAGCTTTCTTT.

This sequence joins TRBV4-1 and TRBJ2-3; 11 nucleotides agree with TRBD1. V lost 4 bases and J lost 4; bases outside the gene matches: 10. The CDR3 length is 17 residues. Germline V gene data show CDR1 as MGHRA and CDR2 as YSYEKL. The CDR3 loop reads CASSRDGTGGSPDTQYF. The CDR3 DNA follows: TGCGCCAGCAGCCGGGACGGGACAGGGGGTAGCCCAGATACGCAGTATTTT.

This chain uses TRBV27 with TRBJ2-7; 7 positions match TRBD2. Germline V lookup: CDR1 MNHEY, CDR2 SMNVEV (reference sequence). V shed 8 bases, J shed 2 bases, and the junction held 9 bases outside the gene matches. This CDR3 has 14 amino acids. The CDR3 DNA reads TGTGCCAGCCCAGATGGGAGGGAAACCTACGAGCAGTACTTC. The encoded protein is CASPDGRETYEQYF.

The genes are TRBV5-1 and TRBJ2-7, with D hard to call. Germline V CDR1 and CDR2: SGHRS, YFSETQ. Trimming took 0 bases from V and 6 from J, leaving 10 bases between them. The CDR3 loop spans 13 amino acids. CDR3 in DNA: TGCGCCAGCAGCTTGGCCATTCGCAGCGAGCAGTACTTC. Encoded protein: CASSLAIRSEQYF.

The chain couples TRBV29-1 to TRBJ2-3; tentatively, D is TRBD2 (6 bases). Germline CDR1 SQVTM, CDR2 ANQGSEA. V dropped 5 bases and J dropped 6 bases, with 12 bases sitting between them. This CDR3 spans 12 amino acids. In DNA form, the CDR3 reads TGCAGCGTTCTGGACTACCCCGATACGCAGTATTTT. It translates to CSVLDYPDTQYF.

The chain couples TRBV9 to TRBJ1-6; D is ambiguous. Trimming shortened V by 1 base and J by 4 bases, and 6 bases separated the two germline ends. CDR1 and CDR2 from the germline V gene are SGDLS and YYNGEE. This CDR3 region has 14 residues. CDR3 coding DNA: TGTGCCAGCAGCGTACAGGCATATAATTCACCCCTCCACTTT. Its protein is CASSVQAYNSPLHF.

This clone was observed once. This sequence joins TRBV27 and TRBJ2-5; TRBD1 agrees at 9 bases. Germline-derived CDR1 and CDR2 are MNHEY and SMNVEV (reference sequence). CDR3 size: 14 residues. V lost 4 bases to trimming and J lost 5 bases; unmatched junction nucleotides: 5. CDR3 coding DNA: TGTGCCAGCAGTTGGGGGACAGGGTGGGAGACCCAGTACTTC. Its protein is CASSWGTGWETQYF.

The V and J genes are TRBV7-9 and TRBJ2-3, with no clear D. The germline gives CDR1 SEHNR, CDR2 FQNEAQ (reference sequence). The CDR3 runs to 16 residues. With 4 bases removed from V and 7 bases from J, the gap between germline ends came to 21 bases. The CDR3 sequence: CASSSQRPEERHTQYF. CDR3 sequence (DNA): TGTGCCAGCAGCTCTCAGCGTCCAGAGGAGAGGCATACGCAGTATTTT.

J is TRBJ2-7 and V is TRBV27; 9 bases agree with TRBD2. J lost 3 bases, V lost 5 bases, and 23 bases had no gene match. CDR1 is MNHEY and CDR2 is SMNVEV in the germline V gene (reference sequence). The CDR3 is made up of 20 amino acids. CDR3 sequence reads: CASSRATGVAGAPRDYEQYF. The DNA for the CDR3 is TGTGCCAGCAGTCGCGCAACCGGGGTAGCGGGGGCGCCGAGGGACTACGAGCAGTACTTC.